The sequence of this T cell receptor beta chain was determined in a study of cytomegalovirus exposure and HLA in healthy donors. Whole-study results and caveats: Testing in vitro showed three CMV-associated chains specific for CMV antigens. The productive fraction for most TCR beta V segments was about 87% or about 30% in an earlier analysis. When the data were analyzed later, several of the most significant clusters appeared to be linked to common viral pathogens. Some V segments (TRBV6-2 and TRBV6-3 among them) were excluded as indistinguishable.

Regarding this clone: The antigen is undetermined.

13 Jbeta primers and 60 Vbeta primers were used for the PCR. Some clones are missing from TCRdb's copy, which holds only in-frame ones; the method was immunoSEQ multiplex PCR. This table holds about 120,000 clones, about 74% found once. Germline CDR1 and CDR2: SEHNR and FQNEAQ (reference sequence). The CDR3 totals 15 residues. V was trimmed by 5 bases and J by 0 bases, leaving 8 bases between them. The chain joins TRBV7-9 to TRBJ2-6; D unresolved. The sequencing input was PBMCs. The TCR sequence derives from a woman in her 40s in good health and CMV-seropositive. For the CDR3, the DNA is TGTGCCAGCAGCCCCCGGTTCTCTGGGGCCAACGTCCTGACTTTC. It is translated as CASSPRFSGANVLTF.